This T cell receptor (beta chain) was recovered during a study of OX40 agonist ivuxolimab in advanced cancers. Across the whole study: Ivuxolimab, which is an agonistic anti-OX40 (CD134) antibody, was administered to the patients. Roughly two fifths of patients had received prior checkpoint inhibitor therapy. General study points: On average, a greater number of expanded clones characterised CD8+ T cells relative to CD4+.

About this clone: Its antigen is as yet unknown. Relative to the germline gene, one junction end is altered; a read error may explain this.

Clones were read by immunoSEQ multiplex PCR, and TCRdb kept only the in-frame ones, dropping some. This sample has about 50,000 clones, with around 90% found just once. This CDR3 comprises 14 residues. From germline, CDR1 is SSHAT and CDR2 FNYEAQ (reference sequence). This specimen was CD4+ or CD8+ T cells sorted from blood, taken in a trial of the OX40 agonist ivuxolimab. The genes are TRBV7-7 and TRBJ2-1; 7 nucleotides line up with TRBD1. The sequence was collected from an adult with an advanced solid tumor such as melanoma, head and neck, liver or kidney cancer. Here the CDR3 reads CASSSEGADSEQFF. The DNA for the CDR3 is TGTGCTAGCAGCTCCGAGGGGGCGGACAGTGAGCAGTTCTTC. Full variable domain (missing parts from reference TRBV7-7 and TRBJ2-1): GAGVSQSPRYKVTKRGQDVTLRCDPISSHATLYWYQQALGQGPEFLTYFNYEAQPDKSGLPSDRFSAERPEGSISTLTIQRTEQRDSAMYRCASSSEGADSEQFFGPGTRLTVL.